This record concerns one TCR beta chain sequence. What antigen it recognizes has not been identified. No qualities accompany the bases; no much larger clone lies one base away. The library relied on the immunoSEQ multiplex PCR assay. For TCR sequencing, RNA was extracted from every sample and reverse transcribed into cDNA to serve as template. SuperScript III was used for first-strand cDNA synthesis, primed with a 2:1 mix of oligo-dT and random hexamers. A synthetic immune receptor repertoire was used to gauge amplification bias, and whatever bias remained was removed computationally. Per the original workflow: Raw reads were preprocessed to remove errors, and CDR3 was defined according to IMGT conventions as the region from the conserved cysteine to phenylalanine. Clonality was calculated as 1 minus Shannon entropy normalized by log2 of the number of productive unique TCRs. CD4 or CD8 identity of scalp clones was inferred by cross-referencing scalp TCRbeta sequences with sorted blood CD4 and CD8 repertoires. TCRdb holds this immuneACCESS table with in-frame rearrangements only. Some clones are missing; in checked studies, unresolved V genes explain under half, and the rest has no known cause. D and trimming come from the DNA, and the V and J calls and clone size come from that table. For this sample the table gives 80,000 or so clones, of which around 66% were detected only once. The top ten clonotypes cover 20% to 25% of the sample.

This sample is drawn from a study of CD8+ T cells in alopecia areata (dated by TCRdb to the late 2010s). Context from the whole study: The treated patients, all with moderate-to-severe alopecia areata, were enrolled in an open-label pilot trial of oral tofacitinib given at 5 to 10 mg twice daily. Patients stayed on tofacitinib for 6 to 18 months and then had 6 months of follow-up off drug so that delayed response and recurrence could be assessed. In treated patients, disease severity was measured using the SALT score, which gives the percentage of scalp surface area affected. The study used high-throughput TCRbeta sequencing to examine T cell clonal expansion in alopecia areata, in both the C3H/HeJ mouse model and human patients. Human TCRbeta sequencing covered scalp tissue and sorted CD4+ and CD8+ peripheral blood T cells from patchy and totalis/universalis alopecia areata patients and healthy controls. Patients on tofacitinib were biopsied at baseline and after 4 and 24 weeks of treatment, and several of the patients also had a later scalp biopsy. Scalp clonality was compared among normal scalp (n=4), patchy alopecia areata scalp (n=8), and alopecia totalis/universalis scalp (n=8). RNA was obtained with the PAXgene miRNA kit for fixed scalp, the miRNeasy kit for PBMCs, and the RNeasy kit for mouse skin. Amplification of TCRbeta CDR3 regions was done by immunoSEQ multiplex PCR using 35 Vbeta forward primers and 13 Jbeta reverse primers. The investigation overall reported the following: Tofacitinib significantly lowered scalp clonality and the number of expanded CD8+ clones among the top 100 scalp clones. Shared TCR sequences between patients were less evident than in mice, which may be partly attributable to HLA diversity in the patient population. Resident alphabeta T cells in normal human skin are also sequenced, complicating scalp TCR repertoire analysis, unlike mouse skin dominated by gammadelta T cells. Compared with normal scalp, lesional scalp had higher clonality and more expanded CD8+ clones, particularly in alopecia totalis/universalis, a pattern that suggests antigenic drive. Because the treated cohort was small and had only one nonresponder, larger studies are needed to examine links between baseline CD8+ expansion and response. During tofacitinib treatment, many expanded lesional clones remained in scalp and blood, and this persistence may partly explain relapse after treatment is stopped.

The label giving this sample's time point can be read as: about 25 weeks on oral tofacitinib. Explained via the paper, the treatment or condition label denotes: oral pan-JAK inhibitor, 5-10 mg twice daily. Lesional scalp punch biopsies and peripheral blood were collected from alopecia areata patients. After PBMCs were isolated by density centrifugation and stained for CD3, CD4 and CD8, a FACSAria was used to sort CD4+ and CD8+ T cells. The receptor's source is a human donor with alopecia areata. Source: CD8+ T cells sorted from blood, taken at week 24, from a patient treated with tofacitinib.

This receptor carries the CDR3 CASSQVGLMNTEAFF. At the DNA level, the sequence is TGCGCCAGCAGCCAAGTCGGCCTAATGAACACTGAAGCTTTCTTT. The rearranged chain carries TRBV4-3 and TRBJ1-1; the D gene remains uncertain. CDR1 is given as LGHNA and CDR2 as YSLEER, both from the germline V gene. V lost 1 base and J lost 0 bases; the stretch between them is 9 bases long. Including the terminal cysteine and phenylalanine, the CDR3 comprises 15 residues. Only the CDR3 region is kept as DNA, spanning 45 bases read in frame from base 1.